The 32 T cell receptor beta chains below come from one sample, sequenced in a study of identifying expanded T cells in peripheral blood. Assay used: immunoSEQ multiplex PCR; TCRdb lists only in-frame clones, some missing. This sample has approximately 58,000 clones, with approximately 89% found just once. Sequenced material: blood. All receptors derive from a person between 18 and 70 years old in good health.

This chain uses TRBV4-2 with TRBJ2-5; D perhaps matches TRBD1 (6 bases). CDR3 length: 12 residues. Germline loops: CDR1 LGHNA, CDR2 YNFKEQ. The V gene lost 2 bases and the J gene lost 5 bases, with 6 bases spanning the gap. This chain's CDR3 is CASSQQGETQYF. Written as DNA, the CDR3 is TGTGCCAGCAGCCAACAGGGGGAGACCCAGTACTTC.

CDR3 in amino acids: CASSLGGGEVYGYTF. As DNA, the CDR3 is TGTGCCAGCAGCTTAGGAGGGGGCGAAGTCTATGGCTACACCTTC. The J gene is TRBJ1-2, the V gene TRBV7-2; 7 bases line up with TRBD1. The CDR3 has 15 amino acids. Germline assignment: CDR1 SGHTA and CDR2 FQGNSA. V gave up 1 base and J gave up 4 bases; unmatched junction bases: 6.

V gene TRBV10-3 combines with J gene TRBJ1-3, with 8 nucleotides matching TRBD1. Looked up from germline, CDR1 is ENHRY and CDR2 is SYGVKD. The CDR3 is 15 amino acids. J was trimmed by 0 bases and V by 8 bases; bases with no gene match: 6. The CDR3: CAISGGPYSGNTIYF. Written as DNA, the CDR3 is TGTGCCATCTCAGGGGGCCCTTACTCTGGAAACACCATATATTTT.

The CDR3 sequence: CASSPPGGRDQYF. CDR3 bases: TGTGCCAGCAGCCCCCCGGGAGGTAGGGACCAGTACTTC. The gene calls are TRBV5-6 and TRBJ2-5, with 7 bases lining up with TRBD2. CDR1 SGHDT and CDR2 YYEEEE come from the germline V gene. This CDR3 region has 13 residues. V lost 4 bases and J lost 10; bases outside the gene matches: 10. Using reference TRBV5-6 and TRBJ2-5 for the parts outside the CDR3, the full variable domain is DAGVTQSPTHLIKTRGQQVTLRCSPKSGHDTVSWYQQALGQGPQFIFQYYEEEERQRGNFPDRFSGHQFPNYSSELNVNALLLGDSALYLCASSPPGGRDQYFGPGTRLLVL.

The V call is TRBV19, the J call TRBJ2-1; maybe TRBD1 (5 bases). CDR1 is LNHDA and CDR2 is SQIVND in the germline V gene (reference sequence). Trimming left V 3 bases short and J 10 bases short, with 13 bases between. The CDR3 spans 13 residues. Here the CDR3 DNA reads TGTGCCAGTAGTATGTTGGGGCTTGGAGAGCAGTTCTTC. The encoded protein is CASSMLGLGEQFF.

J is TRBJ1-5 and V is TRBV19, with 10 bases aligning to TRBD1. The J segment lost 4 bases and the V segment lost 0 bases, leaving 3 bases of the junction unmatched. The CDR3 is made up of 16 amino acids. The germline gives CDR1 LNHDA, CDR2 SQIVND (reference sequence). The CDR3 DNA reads TGTGCCAGTAGTATAGATGGGACAGGGGAGAATCAGCCCCAGCATTTT. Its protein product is CASSIDGTGENQPQHF.

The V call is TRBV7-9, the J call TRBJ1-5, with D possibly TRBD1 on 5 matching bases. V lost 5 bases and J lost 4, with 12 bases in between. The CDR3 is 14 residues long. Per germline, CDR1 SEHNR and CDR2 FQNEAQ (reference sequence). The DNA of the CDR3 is TGTGCCAGCAGCCTCCAGGGTCCGAATCAGCCCCAGCATTTT. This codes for CASSLQGPNQPQHF. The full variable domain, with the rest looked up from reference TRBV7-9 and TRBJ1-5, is DTGVSQNPRHKITKRGQNVTFRCDPISEHNRLYWYRQTLGQGPEFLTYFQNEAQLEKSRLLSDRFSAERPKGSFSTLEIQRTEQGDSAMYLCASSLQGPNQPQHFGDGTRLSIL.

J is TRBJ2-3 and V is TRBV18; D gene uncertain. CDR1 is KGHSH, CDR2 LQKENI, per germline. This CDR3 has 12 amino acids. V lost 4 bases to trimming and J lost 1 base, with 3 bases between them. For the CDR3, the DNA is TGTGCCAGCTCACAGGGCACAGATACGCAGTATTTT. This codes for CASSQGTDTQYF.

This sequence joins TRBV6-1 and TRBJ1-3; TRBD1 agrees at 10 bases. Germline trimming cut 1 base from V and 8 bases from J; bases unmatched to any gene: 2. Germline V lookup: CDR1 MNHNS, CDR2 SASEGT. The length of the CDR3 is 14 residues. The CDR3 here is CASSEGDRGHTIYF. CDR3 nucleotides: TGTGCCAGCAGTGAAGGGGACAGGGGCCACACCATATATTTT.

Written as DNA, the CDR3 is TGTGCCGGCGGTGCAGACCTTACTTACAATGAGCAGTTCTTC. Its protein is CAGGADLTYNEQFF. The chain is built from TRBV30 and TRBJ2-1; unclear D gene. Germline lookup yields CDR1 GTSNPN and CDR2 SVGIG (reference sequence). V gave up 8 bases and J gave up 4 bases, with 18 bases separating them. The CDR3 has 14 amino acids. Complete variable domain (other parts from reference TRBV30 and TRBJ2-1): SQTIHQWPATLVQPVGSPLSLECTVEGTSNPNLYWYRQAAGRGLQLLFYSVGIGQISSEVPQNLSASRPQDRQFILSSKKLLLSDSGFYLCAGGADLTYNEQFFGPGTRLTVL.

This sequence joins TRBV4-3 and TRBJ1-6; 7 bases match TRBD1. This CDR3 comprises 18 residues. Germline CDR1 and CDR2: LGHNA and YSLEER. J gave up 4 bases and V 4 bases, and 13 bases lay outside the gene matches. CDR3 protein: CASSPSTGFGFYNSPLHF. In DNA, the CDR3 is TGCGCCAGCAGCCCCTCGACAGGGTTTGGCTTTTATAATTCACCCCTCCACTTT.

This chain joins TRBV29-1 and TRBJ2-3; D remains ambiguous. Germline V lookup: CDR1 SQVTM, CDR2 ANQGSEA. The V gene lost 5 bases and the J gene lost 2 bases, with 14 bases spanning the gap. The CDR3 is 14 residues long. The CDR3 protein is CSVRASFSTDTQYF. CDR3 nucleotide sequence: TGCAGCGTTAGGGCTTCATTCTCCACAGATACGCAGTATTTT.

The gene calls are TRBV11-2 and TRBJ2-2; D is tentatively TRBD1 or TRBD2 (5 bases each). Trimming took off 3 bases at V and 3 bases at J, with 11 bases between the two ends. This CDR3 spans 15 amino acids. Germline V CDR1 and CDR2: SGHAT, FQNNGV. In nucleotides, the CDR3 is TGTGCCAGCAGCTTGGCGGTGGGGGACACCGGGGAGCTGTTTTTT. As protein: CASSLAVGDTGELFF. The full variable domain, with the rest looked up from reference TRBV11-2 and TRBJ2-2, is EAGVAQSPRYKIIEKRQSVAFWCNPISGHATLYWYQQILGQGPKLLIQFQNNGVVDDSQLPKDRFSAERLKGVDSTLKIQPAKLEDSAVYLCASSLAVGDTGELFFGEGSRLTVL.

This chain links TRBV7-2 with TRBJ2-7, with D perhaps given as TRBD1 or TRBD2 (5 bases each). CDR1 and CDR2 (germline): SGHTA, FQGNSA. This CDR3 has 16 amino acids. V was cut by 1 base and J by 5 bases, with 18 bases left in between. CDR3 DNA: TGTGCCAGCAGCTTAGTCGACTACTTCTCACAGGACGAGCAGTACTTC. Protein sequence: CASSLVDYFSQDEQYF.

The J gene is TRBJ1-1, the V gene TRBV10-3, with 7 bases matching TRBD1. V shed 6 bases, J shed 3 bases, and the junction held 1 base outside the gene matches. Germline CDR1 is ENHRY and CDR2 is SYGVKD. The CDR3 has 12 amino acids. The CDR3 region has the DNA TGTGCCATCAGCCAGGGGGACACTGAAGCTTTCTTT. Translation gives CAISQGDTEAFF.

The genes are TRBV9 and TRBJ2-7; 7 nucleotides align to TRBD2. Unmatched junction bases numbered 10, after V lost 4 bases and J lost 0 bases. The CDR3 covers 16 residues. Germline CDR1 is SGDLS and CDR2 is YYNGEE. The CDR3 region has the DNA TGTGCCAGCAGCCCCAGACTAGCCTCGAGCTCCTACGAGCAGTACTTC. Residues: CASSPRLASSSYEQYF.

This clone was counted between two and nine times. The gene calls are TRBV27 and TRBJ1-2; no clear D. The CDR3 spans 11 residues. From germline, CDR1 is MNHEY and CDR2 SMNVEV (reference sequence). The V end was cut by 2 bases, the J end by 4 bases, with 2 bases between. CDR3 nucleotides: TGTGCCAGCAGTTTAAGCTATGGCTACACCTTC. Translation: CASSLSYGYTF.

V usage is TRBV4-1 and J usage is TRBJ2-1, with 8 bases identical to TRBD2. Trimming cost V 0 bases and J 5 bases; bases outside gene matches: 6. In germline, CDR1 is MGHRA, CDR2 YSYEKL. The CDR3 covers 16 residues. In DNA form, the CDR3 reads TGCGCCAGCAGCCAAGAGTGGCGGGGGGCGGACAATGAGCAGTTCTTC. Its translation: CASSQEWRGADNEQFF.

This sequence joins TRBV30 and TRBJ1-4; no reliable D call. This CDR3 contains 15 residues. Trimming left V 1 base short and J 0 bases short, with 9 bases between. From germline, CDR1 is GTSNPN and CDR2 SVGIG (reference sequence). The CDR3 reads CAWSAQTPTNEKLFF. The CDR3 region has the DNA TGTGCCTGGAGTGCACAGACCCCAACTAATGAAAAACTGTTTTTT.

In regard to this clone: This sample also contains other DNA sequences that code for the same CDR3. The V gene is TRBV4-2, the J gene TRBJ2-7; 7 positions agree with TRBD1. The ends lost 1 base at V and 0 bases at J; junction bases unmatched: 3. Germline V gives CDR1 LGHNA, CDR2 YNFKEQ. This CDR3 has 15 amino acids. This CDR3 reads CASSQVWDSSYEQYF. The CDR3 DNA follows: TGTGCCAGCAGCCAAGTATGGGACAGCTCCTACGAGCAGTACTTC.

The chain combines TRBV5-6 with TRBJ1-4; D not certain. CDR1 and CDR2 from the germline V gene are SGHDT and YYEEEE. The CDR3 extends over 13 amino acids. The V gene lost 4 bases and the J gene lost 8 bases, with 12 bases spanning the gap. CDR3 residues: CASSSGPGEKLFF. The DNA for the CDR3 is TGTGCCAGCAGCAGTGGACCTGGCGAAAAACTGTTTTTT.

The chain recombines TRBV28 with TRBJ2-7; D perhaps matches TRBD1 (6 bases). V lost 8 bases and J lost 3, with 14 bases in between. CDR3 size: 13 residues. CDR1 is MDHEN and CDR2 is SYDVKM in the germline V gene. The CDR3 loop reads CASLAGDDYEQYF. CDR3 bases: TGTGCCAGCCTTGCAGGGGACGACTACGAGCAGTACTTC. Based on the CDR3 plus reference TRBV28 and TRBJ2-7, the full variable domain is DVKVTQSSRYLVKRTGEKVFLECVQDMDHENMFWYRQDPGLGLRLIYFSYDVKMKEKGDIPEGYSVSREKKERFSLILESASTNQTSMYLCASLAGDDYEQYFGPGTRLTVT.

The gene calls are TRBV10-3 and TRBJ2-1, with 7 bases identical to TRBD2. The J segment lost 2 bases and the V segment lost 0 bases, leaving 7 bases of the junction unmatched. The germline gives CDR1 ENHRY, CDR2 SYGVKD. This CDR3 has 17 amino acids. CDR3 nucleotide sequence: TGTGCCATCAGTGAGTCGAGCGGGATGGGCGCCTACAATGAGCAGTTCTTC. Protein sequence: CAISESSGMGAYNEQFF.

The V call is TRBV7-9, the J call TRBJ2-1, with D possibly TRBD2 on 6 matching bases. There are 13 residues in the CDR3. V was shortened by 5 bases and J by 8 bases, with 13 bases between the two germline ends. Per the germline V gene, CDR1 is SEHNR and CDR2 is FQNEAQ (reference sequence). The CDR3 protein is CASSPEGRDEQFF. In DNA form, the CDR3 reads TGTGCCAGCAGCCCGGAGGGCCGCGATGAGCAGTTCTTC.

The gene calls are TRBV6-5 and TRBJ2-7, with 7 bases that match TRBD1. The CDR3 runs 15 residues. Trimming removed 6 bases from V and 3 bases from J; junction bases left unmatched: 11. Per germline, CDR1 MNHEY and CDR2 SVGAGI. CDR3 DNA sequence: TGTGCCAGCAGCCTCCGGGACAGCCCGAACTACGAGCAGTACTTC. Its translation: CASSLRDSPNYEQYF.

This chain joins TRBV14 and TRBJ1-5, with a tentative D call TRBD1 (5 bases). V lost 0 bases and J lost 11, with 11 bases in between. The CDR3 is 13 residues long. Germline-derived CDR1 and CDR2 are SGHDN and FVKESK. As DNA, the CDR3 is TGTGCCAGCAGCCAAGACAGGGAGGGGACCCAGCATTTT. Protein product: CASSQDREGTQHF.

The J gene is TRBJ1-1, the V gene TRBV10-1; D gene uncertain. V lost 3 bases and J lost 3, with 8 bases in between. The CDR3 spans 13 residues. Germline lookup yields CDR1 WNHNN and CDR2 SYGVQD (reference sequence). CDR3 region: CASSESPDTEAFF. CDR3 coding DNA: TGCGCCAGCAGTGAAAGTCCTGACACTGAAGCTTTCTTT.

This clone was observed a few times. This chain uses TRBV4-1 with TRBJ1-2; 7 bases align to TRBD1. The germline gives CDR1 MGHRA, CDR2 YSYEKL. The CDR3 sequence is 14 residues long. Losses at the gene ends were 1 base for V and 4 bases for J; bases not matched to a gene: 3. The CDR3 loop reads CASSQAGTVYGYTF. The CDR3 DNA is TGCGCCAGCAGCCAAGCCGGGACAGTCTATGGCTACACCTTC.

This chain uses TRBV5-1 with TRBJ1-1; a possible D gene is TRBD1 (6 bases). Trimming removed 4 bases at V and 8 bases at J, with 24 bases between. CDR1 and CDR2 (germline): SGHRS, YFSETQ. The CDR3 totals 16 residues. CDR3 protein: CASSGWTDFGSREAFF. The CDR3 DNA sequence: TGCGCCAGCAGCGGGTGGACAGACTTTGGATCGCGGGAAGCTTTCTTT.

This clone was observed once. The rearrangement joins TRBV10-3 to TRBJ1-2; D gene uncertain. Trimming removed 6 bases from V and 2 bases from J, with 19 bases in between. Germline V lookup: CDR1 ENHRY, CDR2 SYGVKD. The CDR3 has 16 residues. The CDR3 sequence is CAISRGSSGKNYGYTF. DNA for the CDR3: TGTGCCATCAGCAGAGGATCATCCGGGAAAAACTATGGCTACACCTTC.

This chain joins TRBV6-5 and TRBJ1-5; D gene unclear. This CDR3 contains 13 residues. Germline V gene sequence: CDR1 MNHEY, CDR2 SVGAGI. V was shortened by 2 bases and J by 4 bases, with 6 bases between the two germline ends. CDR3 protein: CASSYDGNQPQHF. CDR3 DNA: TGTGCCAGCAGTTACGATGGGAATCAGCCCCAGCATTTT.

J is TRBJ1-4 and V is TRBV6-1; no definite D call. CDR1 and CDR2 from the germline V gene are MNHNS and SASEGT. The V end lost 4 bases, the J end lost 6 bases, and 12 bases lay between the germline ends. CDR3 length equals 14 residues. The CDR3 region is CASSASGFDEKLFF. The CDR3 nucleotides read TGTGCCAGCAGTGCATCGGGGTTCGATGAAAAACTGTTTTTT.